This T cell receptor (beta chain) was observed in a study of human T cells and chemical hapten exposure. This clonotype has a handful of counts. Its antigen is unidentified. Points from the study as a whole: Alopecia in the donors means their immune response may deviate from healthy people's.

Time point described: pre-sensitization, week 0. Sample treatment: therapeutic diphenylcyclopropenone sensitization with weekly scalp DPC. Blood collection took place prior to placing each patch test. It was unfractionated whole blood from which total RNA was extracted. The CDR3 is made up of 14 amino acids. V shed 0 bases and J 5 bases; nucleotides not matched to a gene: 3. In germline, CDR1 is SEHNR, CDR2 FQNEAQ (reference sequence). The library tagged individual cDNA molecules with unique molecular identifiers. TCRdb fed the RACE reads into MiXCR, producing one record per CDR3 protein. The table records some 400,000 distinct CDR3 sequences, roughly 4.6% of them present only once.

The material was whole blood, obtained in connection with sensitization to the hapten diphenylcyclopropenone (DPC). V is TRBV7-9 and J is TRBJ1-1; 7 bases are shared with TRBD1. The TCR sequence derives from a woman aged 50 to 60 with alopecia areata. Some clones in this sample may be carry-over from other donors' samples. In nucleotides, the CDR3 is TGTGCCAGCAGCTTAGCGACAGGGTTGACTGAAGCTTTCTTT. Translating gives CASSLATGLTEAFF.